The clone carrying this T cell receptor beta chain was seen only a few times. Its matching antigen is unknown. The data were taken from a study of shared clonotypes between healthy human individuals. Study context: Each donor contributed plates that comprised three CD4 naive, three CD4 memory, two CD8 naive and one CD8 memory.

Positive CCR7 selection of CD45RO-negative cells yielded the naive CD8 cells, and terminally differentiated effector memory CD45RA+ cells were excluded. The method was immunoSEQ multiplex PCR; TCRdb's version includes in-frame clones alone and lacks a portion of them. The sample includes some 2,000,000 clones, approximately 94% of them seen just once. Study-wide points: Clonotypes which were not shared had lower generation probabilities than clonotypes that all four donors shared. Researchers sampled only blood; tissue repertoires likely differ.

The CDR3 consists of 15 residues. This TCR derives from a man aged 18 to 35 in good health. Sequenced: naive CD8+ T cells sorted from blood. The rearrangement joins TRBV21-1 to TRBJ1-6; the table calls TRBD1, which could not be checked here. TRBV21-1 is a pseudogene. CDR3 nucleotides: TGTGCCAGCAGCAAAACAGGGAGCCCTAATTCACCCCTCCACTTT. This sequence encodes CASSKTGSPNSPLHF.